This TCR beta chain was captured in a study of T cell responses to AZD1222 COVID-19 vaccine. Study-level findings and limits: Donors were chiefly white British, with a greater number of females, and clonal diversity was perhaps underestimated. Reportedly, nearly half of unique spike TCRs recognized epitopes outside B.1.351/B.1.1.7 mutations.

The length of the CDR3 is 15 residues. Trimming removed 4 bases at V and 0 bases at J, with 11 bases between. Germline assignment: CDR1 SGDLS and CDR2 YYNGEE. Only in-frame clones appear in the TCRdb table, and some are missing; sequencing was by immunoSEQ multiplex PCR. This sample has 90,000 to 150,000 clones, with about 90% found just once. To note about this clone: Its antigen is not identified.

This TCR derives from an adult in good health. The chain recombines TRBV9 with TRBJ2-1; unclear D gene. Material: peripheral blood, obtained on day 0 of AZD1222 vaccination. DNA of the CDR3: TGTGCCAGCAGCATCATTTCCAGCTCCTACAATGAGCAGTTCTTC. Protein: CASSIISSSYNEQFF.